A single sample gave rise to the 15 T cell receptor beta chains below, sequenced in a study of blood T cells in healthy people across ages. With a J-beta primer mix and a sample-barcoded 5' primer, a second PCR ran about 6 to 11 cycles. TCRdb re-analysed the 5' RACE reads in MiXCR, keeping a single row per CDR3 protein. There are approximately 700,000 distinct CDR3 sequences in the sample; approximately 30% occur only once, and 15% lies in the top ten. Sequencing was carried out using blood. The source of these receptors is a woman older than 75 in good health.

This clonotype occurred a few times. Given a much more abundant clone one base away, this may be a read error. V usage is TRBV7-2 and J usage is TRBJ1-4; 9 bases match TRBD1. The CDR3 has 14 amino acids. CDR1 SGHTA and CDR2 FQGNSA come from the germline V gene. In nucleotides, the CDR3 is TGTGCCAGCAGCTACCGGGACAGGGTTGAAAAACGGTTTTTT. Its protein product is CASSYRDRVEKRFF. The full variable domain, its missing parts supplied by reference TRBV7-2 and TRBJ1-4, is GAGVSQSPSNKVTEKGKDVELRCDPISGHTALYWYRQSLGQGLEFLIYFQGNSAPDKSGLPSDRFSAERTGGSVSTLTIQRTQQEDSAVYLCASSYRDRVEKRFFGSGTQLSVL.

V usage is TRBV28 and J usage is TRBJ1-2; D gene ambiguous. Trimming stripped 6 bases from V and 8 bases from J, with 19 bases between. Germline V gene lookup returns CDR1 MDHEN and CDR2 SYDVKM. The CDR3 contains 14 residues. CDR3 nucleotides: TGTGCCAGCAGCCCGAACGTGGGGTTGCGAGGCTACACCTTC. It yields the protein CASSPNVGLRGYTF.

The chain has TRBV3-1 and TRBJ1-3; D not certain. Germline V gene data show CDR1 as LGHDT and CDR2 as YNNKEL (reference sequence). V was trimmed by 0 bases and J by 0 bases, leaving 12 bases between them. The CDR3 is 17 residues long. DNA of the CDR3: TGTGCCAGCAGCCAAGACCGGGGAGGAAGCTCTGGAAACACCATATATTTT. Translation: CASSQDRGGSSGNTIYF.

With regard to this clonotype: A much larger clone lies a single base off, so this may be a read error. The rearrangement uses TRBV7-2 and TRBJ2-1; possibly TRBD1 or TRBD2 for D (5 bases each). Gene TRBJ2-7 matches the end of the DNA better, so the J call may be wrong. This CDR3 is built from 16 residues. The germline V gene has CDR1 SGHTA and CDR2 FQGNSA. The CDR3 loop reads CASSLGVGPIRNEQYF. The CDR3 nucleotides are TGTGCCAGCAGCTTGGGGGTGGGACCTATCCGCAATGAGCAGTACTTC.

This clonotype showed up many times. This sequence joins TRBV20-1 and TRBJ2-5; TRBD1 or TRBD2 may be the D gene (5 bases each). The CDR3 totals 15 residues. V shed 1 base and J shed 5 bases, with 17 bases lying between them. CDR1 is DFQATT and CDR2 is SNEGSKA in the germline V gene (reference sequence). CDR3 bases: TGCAGTGCTAGAGTCCGGGACCCGGTCGCGGAGACCCAGTACTTC. Protein product: CSARVRDPVAETQYF.

This clonotype was detected many times. The chain is built from TRBV4-2 and TRBJ2-3; TRBD2 is a possible D gene (5 bases). Trimming left V 0 bases short and J 4 bases short, with 11 bases between. The CDR3 covers 15 residues. Germline V gives CDR1 LGHNA, CDR2 YNFKEQ. The CDR3: CASSQELAGADTQYF. Written as DNA, the CDR3 is TGTGCCAGCAGCCAAGAATTGGCCGGGGCAGATACGCAGTATTTT.

This clonotype appeared a few times. The CDR3 DNA reads as TGTGCCAGCAGCTTAGTTACCGGGACGTTAGCTTTCTTT. It specifies CASSLVTGTLAFF. V is TRBV7-9 and J is TRBJ1-1, with D tentatively TRBD1 (5 bases). Trimming removed 1 base from V and 10 bases from J, with 13 bases in between. The CDR3 is 13 amino acids. Germline V gene sequence: CDR1 SEHNR, CDR2 FQNEAQ (reference sequence).

This clonotype was recorded once. This may arise from a read error, as a much more abundant clone is one base away. This rearrangement joins TRBV9 to TRBJ1-1; D is perhaps TRBD1 (6 bases). V was shortened by 6 bases and J by 5 bases, with 17 bases between the two germline ends. The CDR3 has 14 residues. Germline V gives CDR1 SGDLS, CDR2 YYNGEE. The CDR3 DNA follows: TGTGCCAGCAACGTGGCAGACAGGAGGACTGAAGCTTTCTTT. This gives the protein CASNVADRRTEAFF.

The chain has TRBV7-8 and TRBJ2-7; 8 nucleotides agree with TRBD2. This CDR3 contains 15 residues. From germline, CDR1 is SGHVS and CDR2 FQNEAQ. J gave up 7 bases and V 5 bases, and 13 bases lay outside the gene matches. As DNA, the CDR3 is TGTGCCAGCAGCCCGGGGGGGGCCCCCTACAATGAGCAGTACTTC. Its translation is CASSPGGAPYNEQYF.

The gene calls are TRBV6-1 and TRBJ2-7; a weak D match, TRBD2 (5 bases). This CDR3 region has 12 residues. Looked up from germline, CDR1 is MNHNS and CDR2 is SASEGT. The germline V and J ends were trimmed by 7 bases and 5 bases, with 12 bases remaining between them. CDR3 DNA sequence: TGTGCCAGCAATAGACTATTCCACGAGCAGTACTTC. It is translated as CASNRLFHEQYF.

This clonotype was seen many times. The V call is TRBV5-1, the J call TRBJ1-2; 8 nucleotides line up with TRBD1. This CDR3 comprises 15 residues. Germline CDR1 is SGHRS and CDR2 is YFSETQ. The J segment lost 4 bases and the V segment lost 0 bases, leaving 5 bases of the junction unmatched. CDR3 loop: CASSLGQGARYGYTF. DNA of the CDR3: TGCGCCAGCAGCTTGGGCCAGGGGGCCCGCTATGGCTACACCTTC.

The J gene is TRBJ2-1, the V gene TRBV29-1; 7 bases line up with TRBD2. V gave up 2 bases and J gave up 5 bases; unmatched junction bases: 9. There are 15 residues in the CDR3. Germline CDR1 and CDR2: SQVTM and ANQGSEA. In nucleotides, the CDR3 is TGCAGCGTTGAATCCATAGCGGGTCGCAACAATGAGCAGTTCTTC. Translated, it gives CSVESIAGRNNEQFF.

Many counts were recorded for this clonotype. The chain links TRBV20-1 to TRBJ2-3; TRBD2 matches 8 bases. CDR3 size: 13 residues. The V gene end was trimmed by 7 bases and the J gene end by 2 bases; junction bases not matched to a gene: 5. CDR1 is DFQATT, CDR2 SNEGSKA, per germline (reference sequence). CDR3 sequence reads: CSEAGGYTDTQYF. The CDR3 nucleotides are TGCAGTGAGGCGGGGGGCTACACAGATACGCAGTATTTT.

J is TRBJ1-1 and V is TRBV18, with D uncertain. CDR1 is KGHSH and CDR2 is LQKENI in the germline V gene. The CDR3 runs 16 residues. V was clipped by 4 bases and J by 0 bases, with 15 bases between them. CDR3 region: CASSLKEINMNTEAFF. CDR3 nucleotide sequence: TGTGCCAGCTCACTTAAGGAGATTAATATGAACACTGAAGCTTTCTTT. Based on the CDR3 plus reference TRBV18 and TRBJ1-1, the full variable domain is NAGVMQNPRHLVRRRGQEARLRCSPMKGHSHVYWYRQLPEEGLKFMVYLQKENIIDESGMPKERFSAEFPKEGPSILRIQQVVRGDSAAYFCASSLKEINMNTEAFFGQGTRLTVV.

This clonotype was picked up many times. The chain joins TRBV12-3 or TRBV12-4 to TRBJ1-2; 10 bases map to TRBD1. The CDR3 spans 13 residues. J lost 8 bases, V lost 1 base, and 1 base had no gene match. CDR3 sequence: CASSLETGGGYTF. CDR3 DNA: TGTGCCAGCAGTTTAGAGACAGGGGGCGGCTACACCTTC.